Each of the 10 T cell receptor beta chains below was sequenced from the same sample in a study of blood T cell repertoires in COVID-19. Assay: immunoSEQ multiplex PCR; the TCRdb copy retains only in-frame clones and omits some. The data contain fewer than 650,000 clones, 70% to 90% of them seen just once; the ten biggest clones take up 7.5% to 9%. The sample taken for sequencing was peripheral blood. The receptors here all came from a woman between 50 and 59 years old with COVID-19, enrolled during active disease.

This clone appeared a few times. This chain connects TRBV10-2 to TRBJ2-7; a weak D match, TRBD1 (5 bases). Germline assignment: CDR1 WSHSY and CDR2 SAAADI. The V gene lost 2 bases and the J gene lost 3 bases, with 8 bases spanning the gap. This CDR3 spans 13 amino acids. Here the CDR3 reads CASSEDSFYEQYF. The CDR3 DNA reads TGCGCCAGCAGTGAGGACAGTTTCTACGAGCAGTACTTC.

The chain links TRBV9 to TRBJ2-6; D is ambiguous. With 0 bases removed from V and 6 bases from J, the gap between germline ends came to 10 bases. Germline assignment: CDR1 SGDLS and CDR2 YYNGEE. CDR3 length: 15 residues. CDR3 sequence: CASSVGPGAANVLTF. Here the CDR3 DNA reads TGTGCCAGCAGCGTAGGGCCGGGTGCGGCCAACGTCCTGACTTTC. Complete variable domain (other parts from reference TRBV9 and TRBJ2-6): DSGVTQTPKHLITATGQRVTLRCSPRSGDLSVYWYQQSLDQGLQFLIQYYNGEERAKGNILERFSAQQFPDLHSELNLSSLELGDSALYFCASSVGPGAANVLTFGAGSRLTVL.

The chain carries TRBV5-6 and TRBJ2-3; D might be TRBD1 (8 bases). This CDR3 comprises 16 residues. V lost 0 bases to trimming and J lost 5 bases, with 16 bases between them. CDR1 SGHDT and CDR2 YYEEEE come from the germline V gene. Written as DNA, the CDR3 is TGTGCCAGCAGCTTGGACAGGGGGGGATTTGGAGATACGCAGTATTTT. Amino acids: CASSLDRGGFGDTQYF.

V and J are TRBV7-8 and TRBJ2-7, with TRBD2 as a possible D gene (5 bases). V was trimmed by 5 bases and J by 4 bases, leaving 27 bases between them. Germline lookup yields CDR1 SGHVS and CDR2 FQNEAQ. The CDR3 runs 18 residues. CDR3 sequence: CASSPSYFPGMPMYEQYF. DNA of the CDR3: TGTGCCAGCAGCCCATCTTACTTCCCCGGGATGCCTATGTACGAGCAGTACTTC. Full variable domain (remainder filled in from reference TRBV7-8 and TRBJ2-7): GAGVSQSPRYKVAKRGQDVALRCDPISGHVSLFWYQQALGQGPEFLTYFQNEAQLDKSGLPSDRFFAERPEGSVSTLKIQRTQQEDSAVYLCASSPSYFPGMPMYEQYFGPGTRLTVT.

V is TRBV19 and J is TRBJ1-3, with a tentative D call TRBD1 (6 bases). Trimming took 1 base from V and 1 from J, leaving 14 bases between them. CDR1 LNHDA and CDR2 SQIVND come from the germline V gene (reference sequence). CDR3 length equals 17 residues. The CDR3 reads CASSIVLRDTSGNTIYF. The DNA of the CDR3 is TGTGCCAGTAGTATAGTATTACGGGACACTTCTGGAAACACCATATATTTT.

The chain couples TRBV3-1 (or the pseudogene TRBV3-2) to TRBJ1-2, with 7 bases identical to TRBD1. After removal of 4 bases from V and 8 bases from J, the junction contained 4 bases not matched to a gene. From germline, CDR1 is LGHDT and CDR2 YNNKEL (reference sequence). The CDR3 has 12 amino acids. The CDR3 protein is CASSLGGVGYTF. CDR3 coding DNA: TGTGCCAGCAGCCTAGGGGGCGTCGGCTACACCTTC.

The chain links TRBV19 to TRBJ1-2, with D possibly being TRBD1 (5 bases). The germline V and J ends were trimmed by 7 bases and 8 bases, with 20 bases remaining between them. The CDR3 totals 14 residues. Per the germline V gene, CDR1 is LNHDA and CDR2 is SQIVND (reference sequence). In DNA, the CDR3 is TGTGCCAGTATTGCCCTGGGGCAGGTCTTAGGCTACACCTTC. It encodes CASIALGQVLGYTF.

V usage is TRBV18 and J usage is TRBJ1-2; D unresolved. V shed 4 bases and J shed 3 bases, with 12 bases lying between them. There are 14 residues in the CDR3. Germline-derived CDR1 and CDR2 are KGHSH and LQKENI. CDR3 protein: CASSREVEDYGYTF. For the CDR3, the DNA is TGTGCCAGCTCACGCGAGGTAGAGGACTATGGCTACACCTTC.

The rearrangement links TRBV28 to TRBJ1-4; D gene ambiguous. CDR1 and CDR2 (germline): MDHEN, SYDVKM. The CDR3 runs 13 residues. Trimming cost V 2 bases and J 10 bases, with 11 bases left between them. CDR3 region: CASSLVRVGKLFF. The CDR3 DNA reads TGTGCCAGCAGTTTAGTCCGGGTAGGAAAACTGTTTTTT.

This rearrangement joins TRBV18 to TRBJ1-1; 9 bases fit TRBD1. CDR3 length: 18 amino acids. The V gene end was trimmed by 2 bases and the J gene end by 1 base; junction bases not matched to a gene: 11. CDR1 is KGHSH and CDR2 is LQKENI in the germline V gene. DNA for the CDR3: TGTGCCAGCTCACCATCGCTGAGGGACAGGGATTCGAACACTGAAGCTTTCTTT. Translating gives CASSPSLRDRDSNTEAFF. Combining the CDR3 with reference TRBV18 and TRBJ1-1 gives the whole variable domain NAGVMQNPRHLVRRRGQEARLRCSPMKGHSHVYWYRQLPEEGLKFMVYLQKENIIDESGMPKERFSAEFPKEGPSILRIQQVVRGDSAAYFCASSPSLRDRDSNTEAFFGQGTRLTVV.